This T cell receptor beta chain was recovered during a study of quantifying T cell responses using KT2 cells. The wider study: RNA was reverse transcribed with TCR alpha and beta constant-region primers.

The V and J ends lost 3 bases and 1 base respectively, with 12 bases between them. Per germline, CDR1 GTSNPN and CDR2 SVGIG (reference sequence). This CDR3 contains 14 residues. This clonotype was seen only a few times. A single-stranded UMI oligo with SP2 sequence was ligated to cDNA 3' ends. First-round PCR used three to five cycles and beta primers RC1.1 and RC1.2 covering TRBC1 and TRBC2. TCRdb passed the UMI-ligation and nested PCR reads through MiXCR, listing each CDR3 protein once. The sample gives 40,000 to 60,000 distinct CDR3 sequences, more than 9% of which show up once; 10% is in the top ten.

This receptor was identified in a human donor. V usage is TRBV30 and J usage is TRBJ1-1, with D perhaps TRBD1 (5 bases). Material for sequencing was PBMCs spiked with cells of the T cell clone KT2. CDR3 amino acids: CAWSAGFKNTEAFF. CDR3 DNA sequence: TGTGCCTGGAGCGCAGGGTTTAAGAACACTGAAGCTTTCTTT.